This TCR beta chain appears in the sequencing data of a study of blood T cell repertoires in COVID-19. CDR1 LGHNA and CDR2 YNFKEQ come from the germline V gene. The CDR3 length is 15 residues. Trimming removed 1 base at V and 0 bases at J, with 7 bases between. The authors' processing: Cell counts per sample came from amplifying reference gene primers. The method was immunoSEQ multiplex PCR; TCRdb's version includes in-frame clones alone and lacks a portion of them. V, J and clone size are taken as reported in that table, and D and trimming were inferred from the DNA itself. The data show some 330,000 clones, with about 87% seen just once and 5% held by the top ten. Recovery meant two consecutive negative NP/OP PCR tests, professional clearance, or resolved symptoms.

The TCR originated in a man aged 30 to 45 who had recovered from COVID-19. V gene TRBV4-2 combines with J gene TRBJ2-1; D perhaps matches TRBD2 (6 bases). Sequenced: PBMCs or T cells enriched from blood (not recorded which). CDR3 region: CASSQGGDSYNEQFF. As DNA, the CDR3 is TGTGCCAGCAGCCAAGGGGGGGACTCCTACAATGAGCAGTTCTTC.